This entry features one T cell receptor (beta chain) sequence. This clone was seen a handful of times. No cognate antigen has been identified for it. No much larger clone is present one base from it, and per-base qualities are unavailable. This sample was taken from a study of T cell responses to AZD1222 COVID-19 vaccine (dated by TCRdb to about 2021). Broadly, across the study: Because spike-specific TCR depth and breadth did not differ between the two schedules, AZD1222 recipients who got a second dose at roughly 4 weeks were pooled with those who got a second dose at roughly 12 weeks. A total of 230 to 250 trial participants underwent TCR sequencing, of whom about 210 had received two doses of AZD1222 and some 25 had received two doses of the MenACWY control vaccine. Enrollment into the trials was organized by age into subgroups of 18-55, 56-69 and 70-plus years, and those subgroups contained approximately 160, 26 and 62 TCR-sequenced participants, respectively. Beyond this particular receptor, the publication reports: Conclusions about previously exposed vaccinees were limited because only six or seven AZD1222 recipients were SARS-CoV-2 seropositive at baseline. In the small 56-69-year group, the increase in depth fell short of significance, most likely because of low power. Most participants were white British and females outnumbered males, and the authors suggested that clonal diversity may have been underestimated. Reportedly, close to half of the unique spike-specific TCRs recognized epitopes lying outside the regions that are mutated in the B.1.351 and B.1.1.7 variants. Because no day 14 peak-response samples were available, repertoires were characterized only after the peak T cell response. CD4 TCRs associated with the vaccine covered the entire spike protein, and the dominant responses were in regions 160-218 and 743-854. A significant rise in spike-specific TCR breadth and depth was observed after two AZD1222 doses relative to day 0 and relative to MenACWY recipients.

The CDR3 runs 13 amino acids, cysteine and phenylalanine included. The entry retains the CDR3 DNA only, 39 bases that are in frame from base 1. V is shortened by 8 bases, J by 5 bases, and the region joining them spans 12 bases. As encoded in the germline V gene, CDR1 is SGHTA while CDR2 is FQGNSA. The sample's time point, from its label and the paper: baseline before first vaccination. The vaccinee samples were drawn from two UK trials, COV001 and COV002, one of which was a single-blind randomized controlled phase 2/3 trial testing AZD1222 (ChAdOx1 nCoV-19) in healthy adults. For TCRbeta chain sequencing, PBMC samples from trial participants were taken at day 0 and at day 28 after the second dose. The CDR3 regions of human TCRbeta chains were subjected to immunosequencing. Per the authors' processing: Repertoire TCRs were checked for matches against a reference library of SARS-CoV-2-specific TCRs that had been generated using the MIRA antigen-specificity platform. Breadth was defined as the fraction of unique TCRs that were SARS-CoV-2-associated, and depth was defined as the fraction of total T cells that were SARS-CoV-2-associated. Using the MIRA data, each spike-specific TCR was assigned both to the spike region to which the TCR was reactive and to a CD4 or CD8 class. Log10-transformed breadth and depth values were compared by one-way ANOVA with Sidak's multiple comparisons tests. TCRdb re-hosts the immuneACCESS table, in-frame sequences only. Its copies lack some clones; in the studies checked, an unresolved V gene accounts for under half of them, and the cause for the rest is not known. That table furnishes V, J and clone size, whereas the DNA furnished D and trimming. This sample comprises some 150,000 clones, 92% of them detected only once. Of the sample, 1.5% to 2% is held by the ten largest clones.

This sequence originates from an adult in good health. The sample consisted of peripheral blood, taken on day 0 of AZD1222 vaccination. The V and J genes are TRBV7-2 and TRBJ1-4; TRBD1 could be the D gene, as 5 bases match. The CDR3 reads CASSRAPNEKLFF. The DNA sequence is given as TGTGCCAGCTCCAGGGCCCCAAATGAAAAACTGTTTTTT.